This T cell receptor (beta chain) was recovered during a study of blood T cell repertoires in COVID-19. In the study overall: PBMCs, B-cell-depleted T cells, or T cells provided the cDNA or gDNA that made up the material.

In the original processing: Researchers report that nucleated cell counts were estimated from reference gene primer amplification. Profiling relied on immunoSEQ multiplex PCR, and the TCRdb table lists in-frame clones only, not all of them. V and J calls and clone size are copied from that table; D and trimming were computed from the DNA. This sample carries hundreds of thousands of clones, 85% to 90% of them seen once, and the ten largest clones take 4%. On this clone itself: The junction shows a germline mismatch at one end, possibly a read error.

In germline, CDR1 is MNHEY, CDR2 SMNVEV (reference sequence). The CDR3 loop spans 12 amino acids. Sequencing input: peripheral blood. The rearrangement uses TRBV27 and TRBJ2-1; the match to TRBD2 covers 13 bases. The sequence derives from a woman in her forties or fifties with active or convalescent COVID-19. In DNA form, the CDR3 reads TGTGCCAGCTTCGGACTAGCGGGAGTCGAGGTCTTC. Its protein is CASFGLAGVEVF.